This T cell receptor beta chain emerged from a study of neurological immune-mediated disorders. V was clipped by 3 bases and J by 4 bases, with 10 bases between them. Looked up from germline, CDR1 is SGHRS and CDR2 is YFSETQ. The CDR3 runs 14 residues. Specified time point: longitudinal time-point 1 (baseline). TCRdb reprocessed the 5' RACE reads via MiXCR and lists one record per CDR3 protein. Among tens of thousands of distinct CDR3 sequences listed, roughly 10% were seen once. This clonotype was seen repeatedly, ten times or more. Material for sequencing was PBMCs. V is TRBV5-1 and J is TRBJ2-2; possible D gene TRBD1, 6 bases. The TCR originated in a man between 25 and 39 years old in good health. The CDR3 reads CASSYRAPTGELFF. The DNA for the CDR3 is TGCGCCAGCAGCTACAGGGCCCCCACCGGGGAGCTGTTTTTT.